The rows below give T cell receptor beta chains drawn from one sample of a study of blood T cell repertoires in COVID-19. TCRdb's copy holds only in-frame clones and misses some; the assay was immunoSEQ multiplex PCR. The data hold 200,000 to 300,000 clones, with approximately 83% observed a single time. Sequencing was carried out using peripheral blood. The source is a woman aged 25 to 39 who had recovered from COVID-19. Both conserved end residues are part of each CDR3. The D gene is left open where the match is weak. Not all rows give a size; the values are once, few, many and, for expanded clones, a class.

d_gene: TRBD2
v_gene: TRBV9
abundance: .
j_gene: TRBJ2-1
CDR3aa: CASNYAGVNEQFF
CDR3nt: TGTGCCAGCAACTACGCGGGGGTTAATGAGCAGTTCTTC

d_gene: .
v_gene: TRBV29-1
abundance: .
j_gene: TRBJ2-5
CDR3aa: CSVESPDSPNYETQYF
CDR3nt: TGCAGCGTTGAATCCCCGGACAGCCCCAACTACGAGACCCAGTACTTC

d_gene: .
v_gene: TRBV6-5
abundance: .
j_gene: TRBJ2-7
CDR3aa: CASSQWGGSSYEQYF
CDR3nt: TGTGCCAGCAGTCAGTGGGGTGGGAGCTCCTACGAGCAGTACTTC

d_gene: .
v_gene: TRBV18
abundance: .
j_gene: TRBJ1-1
CDR3aa: CASSPPQVNTEAFF
CDR3nt: TGTGCCAGCTCACCACCGCAGGTGAACACTGAAGCTTTCTTT

d_gene: TRBD2
v_gene: TRBV6-5
abundance: .
j_gene: TRBJ2-3
CDR3aa: CASSYATGGGTDTQYF
CDR3nt: TGTGCCAGCAGTTACGCTACCGGGGGGGGAACAGATACGCAGTATTTT

d_gene: .
v_gene: TRBV3-1/TRBV3-2
abundance: .
j_gene: TRBJ2-1
CDR3aa: CASSQDSWRGQSYNEQFF
CDR3nt: TGTGCCAGCAGCCAAGATAGTTGGCGGGGCCAATCCTACAATGAGCAGTTCTTC

d_gene: .
v_gene: TRBV11-2
abundance: .
j_gene: TRBJ2-1
CDR3aa: CASSSTENEQFF
CDR3nt: TGTGCCAGCAGCTCGACAGAAAATGAGCAGTTCTTC

d_gene: TRBD1
v_gene: TRBV7-9
abundance: .
j_gene: TRBJ1-2
CDR3aa: CASSFGTVLNYGYTF
CDR3nt: TGTGCCAGCAGCTTTGGGACAGTACTTAACTATGGCTACACCTTC

d_gene: TRBD1
v_gene: TRBV4-3
abundance: once
j_gene: TRBJ2-1
CDR3aa: CAIPDRGDNEQFF
CDR3nt: TGCGCCATCCCGGACAGGGGAGACAATGAGCAGTTCTTC

d_gene: .
v_gene: TRBV6-2/TRBV6-3
abundance: .
j_gene: TRBJ1-5
CDR3aa: CASTPGGVYQPQHF
CDR3nt: TGTGCCAGCACCCCCGGGGGGGTTTATCAGCCCCAGCATTTT

d_gene: .
v_gene: TRBV5-1
abundance: .
j_gene: TRBJ1-3
CDR3aa: CASSQSGRTSSGNTIYF
CDR3nt: TGCGCCAGCAGCCAAAGCGGACGGACTAGCTCTGGAAACACCATATATTTT

d_gene: .
v_gene: TRBV30
abundance: .
j_gene: TRBJ2-3
CDR3aa: CAWSVFRGRAGWYF
CDR3nt: TGTGCCTGGAGTGTCTTCCGCGGGCGGGCGGGCTGGTATTTT

d_gene: TRBD1
v_gene: TRBV19
abundance: .
j_gene: TRBJ2-5
CDR3aa: CASSIVPGGRQTQYF
CDR3nt: TGTGCCAGTAGTATAGTTCCAGGGGGTAGGCAGACCCAGTACTTC

d_gene: .
v_gene: TRBV6-5
abundance: .
j_gene: TRBJ1-1
CDR3aa: CASSLGTGNTEAFF
CDR3nt: TGTGCCAGCAGTCTCGGAACAGGGAACACTGAAGCTTTCTTT

d_gene: .
v_gene: TRBV6-5
abundance: .
j_gene: TRBJ1-3
CDR3aa: CASLTGLNSGNTIYF
CDR3nt: TGTGCCAGCTTGACAGGTCTGAACTCTGGAAACACCATATATTTT

d_gene: TRBD2
v_gene: TRBV9
abundance: few
j_gene: TRBJ2-1
CDR3aa: CASSIQSGGAGEQFF
CDR3nt: TGTGCCAGCAGCATACAAAGCGGGGGGGCCGGTGAGCAGTTCTTC

d_gene: .
v_gene: TRBV2
abundance: .
j_gene: TRBJ1-2
CDR3aa: CASNTGSTNYGYTF
CDR3nt: TGTGCCAGCAATACAGGGTCTACTAACTATGGCTACACCTTC

d_gene: TRBD1
v_gene: TRBV4-2
abundance: .
j_gene: TRBJ1-2
CDR3aa: CASSHLRTGGDYGYTF
CDR3nt: TGTGCCAGCAGCCATCTCCGGACAGGGGGGGACTATGGCTACACCTTC

d_gene: .
v_gene: TRBV2
abundance: .
j_gene: TRBJ1-4
CDR3aa: CASSEASGGHEKLFF
CDR3nt: TGTGCCAGCAGTGAGGCTTCGGGGGGGCATGAAAAACTGTTTTTT

d_gene: TRBD2
v_gene: TRBV4-1
abundance: .
j_gene: TRBJ2-5
CDR3aa: CASSQDWRGETQYF
CDR3nt: TGCGCCAGCAGCCAAGATTGGCGGGGGGAGACCCAGTACTTC

d_gene: TRBD2
v_gene: TRBV11-2
abundance: .
j_gene: TRBJ2-7
CDR3aa: CASSPSWGGAYEQYF
CDR3nt: TGTGCCAGCAGCCCAAGTTGGGGGGGGGCCTACGAGCAGTACTTC

d_gene: .
v_gene: TRBV7-3
abundance: .
j_gene: TRBJ1-3
CDR3aa: CASSLQFRGGNTIYF
CDR3nt: TGTGCCAGCAGCTTACAATTCAGGGGTGGAAACACCATATATTTT

d_gene: TRBD1
v_gene: TRBV19
abundance: .
j_gene: TRBJ1-5
CDR3aa: CASSIEGTGDQPQHF
CDR3nt: TGTGCCAGTAGTATAGAAGGGACAGGAGACCAGCCCCAGCATTTT

d_gene: TRBD2
v_gene: TRBV7-7
abundance: once
j_gene: TRBJ2-1
CDR3aa: CASSSSGGDNEQFF
CDR3nt: TGTGCCAGCAGCTCTAGCGGGGGGGATAATGAGCAGTTCTTC

d_gene: .
v_gene: TRBV4-2
abundance: .
j_gene: TRBJ1-3
CDR3aa: CASSQARDSGNTIYF
CDR3nt: TGTGCCAGCAGCCAAGCGAGGGACTCTGGAAACACCATATATTTT

d_gene: .
v_gene: TRBV18
abundance: few
j_gene: TRBJ1-2
CDR3aa: CASSPSGLNYGYTF
CDR3nt: TGTGCCAGCTCACCAAGTGGGCTTAACTATGGCTACACCTTC

d_gene: .
v_gene: TRBV3-1/TRBV3-2
abundance: few
j_gene: TRBJ2-7
CDR3aa: CASSQDLGAGYEQYF
CDR3nt: TGTGCCAGCAGCCAAGATCTGGGGGCAGGGTACGAGCAGTACTTC

d_gene: .
v_gene: TRBV21-1
abundance: .
j_gene: TRBJ1-5
CDR3aa: CASRQGESGQPQHF
CDR3nt: TGTGCCAGCAGGCAGGGGGAGTCAGGTCAGCCCCAGCATTTT

d_gene: TRBD1
v_gene: TRBV10-3
abundance: .
j_gene: TRBJ1-1
CDR3aa: CAIRAGQEAFF
CDR3nt: TGTGCCATCAGGGCGGGACAGGAAGCTTTCTTT

d_gene: .
v_gene: TRBV5-1
abundance: .
j_gene: TRBJ2-1
CDR3aa: CASSLVSSQNEQFF
CDR3nt: TGCGCCAGCAGCTTGGTCTCTAGCCAAAATGAGCAGTTCTTC

d_gene: TRBD1
v_gene: TRBV2
abundance: .
j_gene: TRBJ2-7
CDR3aa: CASSSQPGQGRYEQYF
CDR3nt: TGTGCCAGCAGCTCACAACCGGGACAGGGCCGCTACGAGCAGTACTTC

d_gene: TRBD1
v_gene: TRBV29-1
abundance: .
j_gene: TRBJ2-3
CDR3aa: CSVEGQGEGDTQYF
CDR3nt: TGCAGCGTTGAAGGACAGGGCGAGGGAGATACGCAGTATTTT

d_gene: .
v_gene: TRBV5-5
abundance: .
j_gene: TRBJ2-2
CDR3aa: CASSLEGLSGGNTGELFF
CDR3nt: TGTGCCAGCAGCTTGGAGGGGCTGTCGGGCGGGAACACCGGGGAGCTGTTTTTT

d_gene: .
v_gene: TRBV7-9
abundance: .
j_gene: TRBJ1-2
CDR3aa: CASSSDQSGGYTF
CDR3nt: TGTGCCAGCAGCTCGGACCAGTCAGGGGGCTACACCTTC

d_gene: TRBD1
v_gene: TRBV9
abundance: .
j_gene: TRBJ2-3
CDR3aa: CASSAGGTEPTDTQYF
CDR3nt: TGTGCCAGCAGCGCGGGTGGGACAGAACCCACAGATACGCAGTATTTT

d_gene: .
v_gene: TRBV20-1
abundance: .
j_gene: TRBJ1-5
CDR3aa: CSASRGSRGQPQHF
CDR3nt: TGCAGTGCGAGTAGGGGGAGTCGAGGTCAGCCCCAGCATTTT

d_gene: .
v_gene: TRBV30
abundance: .
j_gene: TRBJ1-5
CDR3aa: CAWSQGFSNQPQHF
CDR3nt: TGTGCCTGGAGCCAGGGTTTTAGCAATCAGCCCCAGCATTTT

d_gene: TRBD1
v_gene: TRBV15
abundance: .
j_gene: TRBJ1-5
CDR3aa: CATSTETGYKQPQHF
CDR3nt: TGTGCCACCAGCACCGAGACAGGGTATAAACAGCCCCAGCATTTT

d_gene: .
v_gene: TRBV30
abundance: .
j_gene: TRBJ2-1
CDR3aa: CASTNPYNEQFF
CDR3nt: TGTGCCTCTACTAACCCCTACAATGAGCAGTTCTTC

d_gene: TRBD2
v_gene: TRBV2
abundance: .
j_gene: TRBJ2-2
CDR3aa: CASRRTSGFTGELFF
CDR3nt: TGTGCCAGCAGGCGGACTAGCGGGTTCACCGGGGAGCTGTTTTTT